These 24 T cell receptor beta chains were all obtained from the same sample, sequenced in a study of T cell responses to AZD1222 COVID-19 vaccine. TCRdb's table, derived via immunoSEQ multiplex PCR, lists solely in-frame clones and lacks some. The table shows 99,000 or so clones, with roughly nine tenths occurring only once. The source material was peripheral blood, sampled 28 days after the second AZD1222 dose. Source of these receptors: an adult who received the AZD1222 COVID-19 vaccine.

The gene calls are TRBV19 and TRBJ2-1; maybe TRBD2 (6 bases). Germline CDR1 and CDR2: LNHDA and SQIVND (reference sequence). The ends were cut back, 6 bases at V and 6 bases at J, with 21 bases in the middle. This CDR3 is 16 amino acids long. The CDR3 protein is CASRAMEGLEANEQFF. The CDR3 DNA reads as TGTGCCAGTAGGGCCATGGAGGGGTTAGAGGCCAATGAGCAGTTCTTC.

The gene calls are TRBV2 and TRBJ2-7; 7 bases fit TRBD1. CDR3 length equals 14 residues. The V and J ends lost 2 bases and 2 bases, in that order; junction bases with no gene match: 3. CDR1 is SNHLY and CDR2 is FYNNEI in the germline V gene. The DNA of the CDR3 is TGTGCCAGCAGTGAATATGGGACAGCCTACGAGCAGTACTTC. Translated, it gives CASSEYGTAYEQYF.

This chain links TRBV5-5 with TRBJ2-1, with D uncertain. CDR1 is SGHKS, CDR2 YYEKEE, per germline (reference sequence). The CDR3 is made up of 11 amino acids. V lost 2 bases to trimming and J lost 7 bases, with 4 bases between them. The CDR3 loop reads CASSFYNEQFF. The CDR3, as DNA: TGTGCCAGCAGCTTCTATAATGAGCAGTTCTTC.

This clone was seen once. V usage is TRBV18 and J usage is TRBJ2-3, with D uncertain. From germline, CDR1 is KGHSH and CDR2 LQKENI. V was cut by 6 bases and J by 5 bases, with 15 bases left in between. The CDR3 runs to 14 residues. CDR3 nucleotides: TGTGCCAGCTCGCCCGTTTCGGAAGGAGATACGCAGTATTTT. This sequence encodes CASSPVSEGDTQYF.

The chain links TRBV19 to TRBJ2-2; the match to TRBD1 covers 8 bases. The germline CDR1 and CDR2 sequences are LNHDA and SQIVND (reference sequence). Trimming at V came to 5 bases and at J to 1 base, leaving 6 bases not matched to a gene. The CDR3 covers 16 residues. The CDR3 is CASSRGQGQNTGELFF. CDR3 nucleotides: TGTGCCAGTAGTCGAGGACAGGGACAGAACACCGGGGAGCTGTTTTTT. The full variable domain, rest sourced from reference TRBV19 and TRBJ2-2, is DGGITQSPKYLFRKEGQNVTLSCEQNLNHDAMYWYRQDPGQGLRLIYYSQIVNDFQKGDIAEGYSVSREKKESFPLTVTSAQKNPTAFYLCASSRGQGQNTGELFFGEGSRLTVL.

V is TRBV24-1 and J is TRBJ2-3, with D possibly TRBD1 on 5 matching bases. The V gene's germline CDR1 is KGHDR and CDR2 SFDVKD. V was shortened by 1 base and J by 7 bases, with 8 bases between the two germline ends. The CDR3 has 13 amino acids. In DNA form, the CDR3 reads TGTGCCACCAGTGATTTATCAGGGAATACGCAGTATTTT. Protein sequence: CATSDLSGNTQYF.

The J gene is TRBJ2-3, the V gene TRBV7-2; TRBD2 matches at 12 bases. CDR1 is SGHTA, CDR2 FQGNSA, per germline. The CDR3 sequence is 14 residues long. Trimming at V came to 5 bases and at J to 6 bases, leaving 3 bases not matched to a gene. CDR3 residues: CASSRGLAGDTQYF. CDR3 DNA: TGTGCCAGCAGCCGCGGACTAGCGGGGGATACGCAGTATTTT.

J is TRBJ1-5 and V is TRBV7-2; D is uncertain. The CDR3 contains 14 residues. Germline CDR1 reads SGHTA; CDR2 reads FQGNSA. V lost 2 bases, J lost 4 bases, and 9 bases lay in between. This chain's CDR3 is CASSLRDRNQPQHF. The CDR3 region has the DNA TGTGCCAGCAGCTTAAGGGATAGAAATCAGCCCCAGCATTTT.

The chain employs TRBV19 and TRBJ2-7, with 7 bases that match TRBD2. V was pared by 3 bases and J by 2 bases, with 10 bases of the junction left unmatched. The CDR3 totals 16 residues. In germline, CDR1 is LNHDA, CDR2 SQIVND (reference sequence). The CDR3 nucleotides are TGTGCCAGTAGTATTGCGCGGGCTAGCGGTACCTACGAGCAGTACTTC. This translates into CASSIARASGTYEQYF. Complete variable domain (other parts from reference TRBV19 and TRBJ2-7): DGGITQSPKYLFRKEGQNVTLSCEQNLNHDAMYWYRQDPGQGLRLIYYSQIVNDFQKGDIAEGYSVSREKKESFPLTVTSAQKNPTAFYLCASSIARASGTYEQYFGPGTRLTVT.

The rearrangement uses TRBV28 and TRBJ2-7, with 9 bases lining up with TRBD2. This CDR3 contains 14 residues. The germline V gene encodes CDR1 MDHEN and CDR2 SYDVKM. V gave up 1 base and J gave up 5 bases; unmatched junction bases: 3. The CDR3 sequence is CASSLSSGINEQYF. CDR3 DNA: TGTGCCAGCAGTTTATCTAGCGGGATAAACGAGCAGTACTTC.

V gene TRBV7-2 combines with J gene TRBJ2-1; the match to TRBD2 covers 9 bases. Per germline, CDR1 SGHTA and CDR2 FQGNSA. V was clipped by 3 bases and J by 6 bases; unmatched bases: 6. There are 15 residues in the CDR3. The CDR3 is CASSFLGLAANEQFF. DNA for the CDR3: TGTGCCAGCAGCTTTTTGGGACTAGCCGCCAATGAGCAGTTCTTC.

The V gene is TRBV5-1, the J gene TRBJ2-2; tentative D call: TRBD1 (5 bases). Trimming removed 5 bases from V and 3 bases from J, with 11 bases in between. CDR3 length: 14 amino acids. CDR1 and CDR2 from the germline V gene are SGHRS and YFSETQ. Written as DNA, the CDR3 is TGCGCCAGCAGATTAGACAGCTACACCGGGGAGCTGTTTTTT. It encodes CASRLDSYTGELFF.

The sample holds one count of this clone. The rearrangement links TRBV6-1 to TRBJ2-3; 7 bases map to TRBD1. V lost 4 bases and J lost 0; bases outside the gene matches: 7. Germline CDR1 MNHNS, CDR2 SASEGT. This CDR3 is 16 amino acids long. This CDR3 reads CASSALRGQSTDTQYF. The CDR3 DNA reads TGTGCCAGCAGTGCCCTGAGGGGACAGAGCACAGATACGCAGTATTTT.

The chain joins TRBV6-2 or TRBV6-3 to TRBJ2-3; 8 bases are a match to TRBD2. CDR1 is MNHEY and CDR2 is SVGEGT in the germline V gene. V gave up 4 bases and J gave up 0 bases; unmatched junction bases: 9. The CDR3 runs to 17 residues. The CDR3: CASSLHRSGTSTDTQYF. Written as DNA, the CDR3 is TGTGCCAGCAGTTTACATCGTAGCGGGACTAGCACAGATACGCAGTATTTT.

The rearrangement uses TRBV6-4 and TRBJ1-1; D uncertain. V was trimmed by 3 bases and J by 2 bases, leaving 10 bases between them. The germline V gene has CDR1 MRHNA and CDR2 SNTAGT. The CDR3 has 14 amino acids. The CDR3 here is CASSDSDGNTEAFF. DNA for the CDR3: TGTGCCAGCAGTGATTCGGACGGTAACACTGAAGCTTTCTTT.

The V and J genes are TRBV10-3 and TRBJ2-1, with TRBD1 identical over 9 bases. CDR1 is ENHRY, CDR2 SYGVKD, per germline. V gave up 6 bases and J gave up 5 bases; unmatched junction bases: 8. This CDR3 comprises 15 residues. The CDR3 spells CAIRSGTGNNNEQFF. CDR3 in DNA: TGTGCCATCAGGTCCGGGACAGGGAATAACAATGAGCAGTTCTTC.

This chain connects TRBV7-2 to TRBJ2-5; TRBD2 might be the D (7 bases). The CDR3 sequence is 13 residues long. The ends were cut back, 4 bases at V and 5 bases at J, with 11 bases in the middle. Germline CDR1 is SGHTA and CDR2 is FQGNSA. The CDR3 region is CASSWGGRETQYF. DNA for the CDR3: TGTGCCAGCAGCTGGGGGGGCAGGGAGACCCAGTACTTC.

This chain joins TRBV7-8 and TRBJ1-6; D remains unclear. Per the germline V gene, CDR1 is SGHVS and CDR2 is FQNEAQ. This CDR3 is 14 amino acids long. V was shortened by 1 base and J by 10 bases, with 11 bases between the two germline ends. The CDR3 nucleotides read TGTGCCAGCAGCTTAGAGTCAGGCGGATCACCCCTCCACTTT. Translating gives CASSLESGGSPLHF. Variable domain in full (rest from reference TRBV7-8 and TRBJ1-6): GAGVSQSPRYKVAKRGQDVALRCDPISGHVSLFWYQQALGQGPEFLTYFQNEAQLDKSGLPSDRFFAERPEGSVSTLKIQRTQQEDSAVYLCASSLESGGSPLHFGNGTRLTVT.

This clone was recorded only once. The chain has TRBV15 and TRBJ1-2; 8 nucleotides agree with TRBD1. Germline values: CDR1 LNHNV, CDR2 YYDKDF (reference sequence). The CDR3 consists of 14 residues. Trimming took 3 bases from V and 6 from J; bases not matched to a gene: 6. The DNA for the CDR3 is TGTGCCACCAGCAGGAGGACAGGGAAAGATGGCTACACCTTC. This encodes CATSRRTGKDGYTF.

In DNA form, the CDR3 reads TGTGCCAGCAGTTTATACAGTCGGGGCACTGAAGCTTTCTTT. It codes for CASSLYSRGTEAFF. The gene calls are TRBV27 and TRBJ1-1; D not certain. The CDR3 runs 14 residues. V lost 1 base, J lost 4 bases, and 10 bases lay in between. Germline lookup yields CDR1 MNHEY and CDR2 SMNVEV (reference sequence).

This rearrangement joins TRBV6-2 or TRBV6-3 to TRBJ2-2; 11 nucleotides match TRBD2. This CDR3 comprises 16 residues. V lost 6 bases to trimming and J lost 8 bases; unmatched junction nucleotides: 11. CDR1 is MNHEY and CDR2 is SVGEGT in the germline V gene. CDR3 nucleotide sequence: TGTGCCAGCAGCCCCCATAGCGGGAGGGCCTTAGGGGAGCTGTTTTTT. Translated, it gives CASSPHSGRALGELFF.

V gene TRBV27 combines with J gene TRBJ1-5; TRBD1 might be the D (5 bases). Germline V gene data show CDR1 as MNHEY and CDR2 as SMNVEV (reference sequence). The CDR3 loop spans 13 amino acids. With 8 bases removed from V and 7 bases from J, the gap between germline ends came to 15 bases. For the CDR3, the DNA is TGTGCCAGCGGACGGGGGGGTCGGCAGCCCCAGCATTTT. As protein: CASGRGGRQPQHF.

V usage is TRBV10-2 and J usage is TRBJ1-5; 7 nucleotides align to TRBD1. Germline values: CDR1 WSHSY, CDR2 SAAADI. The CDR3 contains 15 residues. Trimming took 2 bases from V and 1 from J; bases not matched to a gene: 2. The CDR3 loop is CASSEMGQSNQPQHF. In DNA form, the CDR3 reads TGCGCCAGCAGTGAGATGGGACAGAGCAATCAGCCCCAGCATTTT.

The CDR3 region is CAISESGWQGIPYEQYF. The DNA of the CDR3 is TGTGCCATCAGTGAGTCGGGCTGGCAGGGGATCCCCTACGAGCAGTACTTC. The chain has TRBV10-3 and TRBJ2-7, with D possibly TRBD1 on 6 matching bases. V lost 0 bases to trimming and J lost 2 bases, with 17 bases between them. The CDR3 is 17 amino acids. Per germline, CDR1 ENHRY and CDR2 SYGVKD.